These 20 T cell receptor beta chains were sequenced from one sample in a study of cytomegalovirus exposure and HLA in healthy donors (dated by TCRdb to 2016 to 2017). Library method: the immunoSEQ multiplex PCR assay. A mixture of 60 forward primers for TCR Vbeta segments and 13 reverse primers for TCR Jbeta segments was used in the multiplex PCR. In TCRdb, the immuneACCESS table is reduced to in-frame sequences with V and J assigned. These tables do not hold every clone; where another copy was compared, an unresolved V gene accounts for under half, and the others remain unexplained. Counted in this sample were 120,000 to 150,000 clones; roughly three quarters of them appeared once. The ten largest make up 4.5% to 6% of the sample. Source material: PBMCs. These receptors were obtained from a male donor in good health and CMV-seronegative.

The chain couples TRBV7-2 to TRBJ1-5; 10 bases align to TRBD1. V was pared by 4 bases and J by 6 bases, with 9 bases of the junction left unmatched. The CDR3 extends over 16 amino acids. Germline V gene sequence: CDR1 SGHTA, CDR2 FQGNSA. The CDR3, as DNA: TGTGCCAGCAGCTCCCTCGGGACAGGGGTGGGTCAGCCCCAGCATTTT. This sequence encodes CASSSLGTGVGQPQHF.

This chain connects TRBV15 to TRBJ1-2; weak D call: TRBD1 (5 bases). V lost 1 base, J lost 1 base, and 13 bases lay in between. The CDR3 loop spans 16 amino acids. Germline values: CDR1 LNHNV, CDR2 YYDKDF (reference sequence). CDR3 protein: CATSRGAGKDNYGYTF. As DNA, the CDR3 is TGTGCCACCAGCAGAGGGGCAGGGAAAGATAACTATGGCTACACCTTC.

The chain carries TRBV7-8 and TRBJ2-7; D remains unclear. Germline V lookup: CDR1 SGHVS, CDR2 FQNEAQ. There are 12 residues in the CDR3. With 4 bases removed from V and 4 bases from J, the gap between germline ends came to 8 bases. CDR3 nucleotide sequence: TGTGCCAGCAGCTCAGAACCTTACGAGCAGTACTTC. As protein: CASSSEPYEQYF. The whole variable domain, remainder taken from reference TRBV7-8 and TRBJ2-7, is GAGVSQSPRYKVAKRGQDVALRCDPISGHVSLFWYQQALGQGPEFLTYFQNEAQLDKSGLPSDRFFAERPEGSVSTLKIQRTQQEDSAVYLCASSSEPYEQYFGPGTRLTVT.

The chain couples TRBV7-6 to TRBJ2-2; TRBD2 matches 11 bases. V shed 5 bases and J 2 bases; nucleotides not matched to a gene: 10. CDR1 and CDR2 (germline): SGHVS, FNYEAQ. This CDR3 region has 18 residues. DNA of the CDR3: TGTGCCAGCAGCGCCCTTCTGACTAGCGGGGCTAACACCGGGGAGCTGTTTTTT. It codes for CASSALLTSGANTGELFF.

The chain joins TRBV9 to TRBJ2-7; a possible D gene is TRBD2 (6 bases). V lost 0 bases to trimming and J lost 6 bases, with 10 bases between them. This CDR3 is built from 13 residues. Germline V gene lookup returns CDR1 SGDLS and CDR2 YYNGEE. The CDR3 loop reads CASSVDLGGEQYF. The DNA of the CDR3 is TGTGCCAGCAGCGTAGACCTCGGGGGCGAGCAGTACTTC.

V is TRBV5-1 and J is TRBJ2-2, with D possibly matching TRBD1 (6 bases). CDR3 length: 14 amino acids. Trimming left V 3 bases short and J 4 bases short, with 10 bases between. CDR1 and CDR2 (germline): SGHRS, YFSETQ. The CDR3 sequence: CASSSGQSTGELFF. The CDR3 DNA reads as TGCGCCAGCAGCTCAGGACAGAGCACCGGGGAGCTGTTTTTT.

V usage is TRBV19 and J usage is TRBJ1-1; D may be TRBD1 (5 bases). Trimming pared 5 bases from V and 7 bases from J, leaving 20 bases between. Germline V gene sequence: CDR1 LNHDA, CDR2 SQIVND (reference sequence). This CDR3 is built from 15 residues. This chain's CDR3 is CASSHAGRLPLEAFF. The CDR3 DNA reads TGTGCCAGTAGTCACGCGGGACGGCTGCCCCTTGAAGCTTTCTTT.

The chain combines TRBV4-2 with TRBJ1-1; possible D gene TRBD1, 5 bases. The CDR3 is 17 residues long. V was shortened by 4 bases and J by 2 bases, with 20 bases between the two germline ends. Germline-derived CDR1 and CDR2 are LGHNA and YNFKEQ. The CDR3 region has the DNA TGTGCCAGCAGCCCAAGAACCCGTAACAGGCTCAACACTGAAGCTTTCTTT. Encoded protein: CASSPRTRNRLNTEAFF.

This rearrangement joins TRBV7-9 to TRBJ1-6; 10 bases match TRBD1. Germline CDR1 and CDR2: SEHNR and FQNEAQ (reference sequence). This CDR3 contains 17 residues. The ends lost 4 bases at V and 0 bases at J; junction bases unmatched: 3. CDR3: CASSSDRGFSYNSPLHF. The CDR3 coding sequence is TGTGCCAGCAGCTCGGACAGGGGGTTCTCCTATAATTCACCCCTCCACTTT. The full variable domain, rest sourced from reference TRBV7-9 and TRBJ1-6, is DTGVSQNPRHKITKRGQNVTFRCDPISEHNRLYWYRQTLGQGPEFLTYFQNEAQLEKSRLLSDRFSAERPKGSFSTLEIQRTEQGDSAMYLCASSSDRGFSYNSPLHFGNGTRLTVT.

The chain has TRBV11-2 and TRBJ1-2; D not resolved. This CDR3 region has 11 residues. Germline CDR1 and CDR2: SGHAT and FQNNGV. Deletions cut 5 bases from V and 7 bases from J, with 8 bases between. CDR3 sequence reads: CASSAYGGYTF. DNA of the CDR3: TGTGCCAGCAGCGCATACGGTGGCTACACCTTC.

The V call is TRBV18, the J call TRBJ1-5; no reliable D call. Per the germline V gene, CDR1 is KGHSH and CDR2 is LQKENI. The germline V and J ends were trimmed by 3 bases and 2 bases, with 5 bases remaining between them. This CDR3 region has 13 residues. The CDR3 nucleotides read TGTGCCAGCTCACCGGAGGGCAATCAGCCCCAGCATTTT. Translating it yields CASSPEGNQPQHF.

In its sample, this clone was seen a few times. V gene TRBV4-3 combines with J gene TRBJ1-1; TRBD1 matches at 10 bases. CDR1 is LGHNA, CDR2 YSLEER, per germline. V lost 5 bases to trimming and J lost 2 bases; unmatched junction nucleotides: 5. The CDR3 is 15 amino acids. DNA of the CDR3: TGCGCCAGCAGCATTCGGACAGGGGGAAACACTGAAGCTTTCTTT. Translated: CASSIRTGGNTEAFF.

The V call is TRBV28, the J call TRBJ1-6; D not resolved. Trimming removed 2 bases from V and 10 bases from J, with 12 bases in between. This CDR3 spans 14 amino acids. Germline V gives CDR1 MDHEN, CDR2 SYDVKM. This CDR3 is CASSLVRSLSPLHF. The CDR3 bases are TGTGCCAGCAGTTTAGTCAGGTCCTTATCACCCCTCCACTTT.

The chain combines TRBV4-2 with TRBJ2-2; possibly TRBD1 for D (6 bases). Germline CDR1 is LGHNA and CDR2 is YNFKEQ. The CDR3 covers 14 residues. Trimming took off 1 base at V and 3 bases at J, with 6 bases between the two ends. The CDR3 region has the DNA TGTGCCAGCAGCCAAGGACAGGACACCGGGGAGCTGTTTTTT. This encodes CASSQGQDTGELFF.

This chain links TRBV28 with TRBJ2-3; TRBD2 aligns across 9 bases. The CDR3 extends over 15 amino acids. The J segment lost 12 bases and the V segment lost 7 bases, leaving 17 bases of the junction unmatched. CDR1 MDHEN and CDR2 SYDVKM come from the germline V gene. The CDR3 loop reads CASTPWNLSGGIQYF. CDR3 sequence (DNA): TGTGCCAGCACCCCCTGGAATCTTAGCGGGGGTATCCAGTATTTT.

The V gene is TRBV11-2, the J gene TRBJ1-6; 8 bases line up with TRBD1. The V segment lost 4 bases and the J segment 7 bases; nucleotides outside the gene matches: 12. CDR3 size: 17 residues. From germline, CDR1 is SGHAT and CDR2 FQNNGV. The chain's CDR3 is CASSSNLRDRRNSPLHF. The CDR3 coding sequence is TGTGCCAGCAGCTCGAACCTACGGGACAGGCGAAATTCACCCCTCCACTTT.

The rearrangement joins TRBV28 to TRBJ2-3; a possible D gene is TRBD1 (7 bases). The CDR3 is made up of 14 amino acids. Germline V gene data show CDR1 as MDHEN and CDR2 as SYDVKM. V lost 6 bases and J lost 3, with 13 bases in between. The CDR3 reads CASREGALTDTQYF. The CDR3 bases are TGTGCCAGCAGGGAGGGGGCGCTGACAGATACGCAGTATTTT.

In the case of this clone: One end of the junction does not line up with germline, which may come from a read error. The rearrangement uses TRBV9 and TRBJ2-3; the D gene is possibly TRBD2 (5 bases). Germline CDR1 and CDR2: SGDLS and YYNGEE. This CDR3 is 12 amino acids long. The CDR3 is CASSSQRVGKNF. CDR3 bases: TGTGCCAGCAGCTCTCAGAGGGTTGGCAAGAATTTT.

The V gene is TRBV9, the J gene TRBJ1-1; TRBD1 is a possible D gene (5 bases). V shed 4 bases and J shed 1 base, with 11 bases lying between them. The germline CDR1 and CDR2 sequences are SGDLS and YYNGEE. The CDR3 length is 14 residues. The CDR3 spells CASSPQTANTEAFF. CDR3 DNA sequence: TGTGCCAGCAGCCCCCAGACAGCGAACACTGAAGCTTTCTTT. The whole variable domain, filled in from reference TRBV9 and TRBJ1-1, reads DSGVTQTPKHLITATGQRVTLRCSPRSGDLSVYWYQQSLDQGLQFLIQYYNGEERAKGNILERFSAQQFPDLHSELNLSSLELGDSALYFCASSPQTANTEAFFGQGTRLTVV.

In its sample, this clone was seen once. The V and J genes are TRBV6-5 and TRBJ1-3; D unresolved. The CDR3 runs to 15 residues. From germline, CDR1 is MNHEY and CDR2 SVGAGI. V lost 0 bases and J lost 0, with 6 bases in between. The CDR3 loop reads CASSYSTSSGNTIYF. For the CDR3, the DNA is TGTGCCAGCAGTTACTCAACATCCTCTGGAAACACCATATATTTT.